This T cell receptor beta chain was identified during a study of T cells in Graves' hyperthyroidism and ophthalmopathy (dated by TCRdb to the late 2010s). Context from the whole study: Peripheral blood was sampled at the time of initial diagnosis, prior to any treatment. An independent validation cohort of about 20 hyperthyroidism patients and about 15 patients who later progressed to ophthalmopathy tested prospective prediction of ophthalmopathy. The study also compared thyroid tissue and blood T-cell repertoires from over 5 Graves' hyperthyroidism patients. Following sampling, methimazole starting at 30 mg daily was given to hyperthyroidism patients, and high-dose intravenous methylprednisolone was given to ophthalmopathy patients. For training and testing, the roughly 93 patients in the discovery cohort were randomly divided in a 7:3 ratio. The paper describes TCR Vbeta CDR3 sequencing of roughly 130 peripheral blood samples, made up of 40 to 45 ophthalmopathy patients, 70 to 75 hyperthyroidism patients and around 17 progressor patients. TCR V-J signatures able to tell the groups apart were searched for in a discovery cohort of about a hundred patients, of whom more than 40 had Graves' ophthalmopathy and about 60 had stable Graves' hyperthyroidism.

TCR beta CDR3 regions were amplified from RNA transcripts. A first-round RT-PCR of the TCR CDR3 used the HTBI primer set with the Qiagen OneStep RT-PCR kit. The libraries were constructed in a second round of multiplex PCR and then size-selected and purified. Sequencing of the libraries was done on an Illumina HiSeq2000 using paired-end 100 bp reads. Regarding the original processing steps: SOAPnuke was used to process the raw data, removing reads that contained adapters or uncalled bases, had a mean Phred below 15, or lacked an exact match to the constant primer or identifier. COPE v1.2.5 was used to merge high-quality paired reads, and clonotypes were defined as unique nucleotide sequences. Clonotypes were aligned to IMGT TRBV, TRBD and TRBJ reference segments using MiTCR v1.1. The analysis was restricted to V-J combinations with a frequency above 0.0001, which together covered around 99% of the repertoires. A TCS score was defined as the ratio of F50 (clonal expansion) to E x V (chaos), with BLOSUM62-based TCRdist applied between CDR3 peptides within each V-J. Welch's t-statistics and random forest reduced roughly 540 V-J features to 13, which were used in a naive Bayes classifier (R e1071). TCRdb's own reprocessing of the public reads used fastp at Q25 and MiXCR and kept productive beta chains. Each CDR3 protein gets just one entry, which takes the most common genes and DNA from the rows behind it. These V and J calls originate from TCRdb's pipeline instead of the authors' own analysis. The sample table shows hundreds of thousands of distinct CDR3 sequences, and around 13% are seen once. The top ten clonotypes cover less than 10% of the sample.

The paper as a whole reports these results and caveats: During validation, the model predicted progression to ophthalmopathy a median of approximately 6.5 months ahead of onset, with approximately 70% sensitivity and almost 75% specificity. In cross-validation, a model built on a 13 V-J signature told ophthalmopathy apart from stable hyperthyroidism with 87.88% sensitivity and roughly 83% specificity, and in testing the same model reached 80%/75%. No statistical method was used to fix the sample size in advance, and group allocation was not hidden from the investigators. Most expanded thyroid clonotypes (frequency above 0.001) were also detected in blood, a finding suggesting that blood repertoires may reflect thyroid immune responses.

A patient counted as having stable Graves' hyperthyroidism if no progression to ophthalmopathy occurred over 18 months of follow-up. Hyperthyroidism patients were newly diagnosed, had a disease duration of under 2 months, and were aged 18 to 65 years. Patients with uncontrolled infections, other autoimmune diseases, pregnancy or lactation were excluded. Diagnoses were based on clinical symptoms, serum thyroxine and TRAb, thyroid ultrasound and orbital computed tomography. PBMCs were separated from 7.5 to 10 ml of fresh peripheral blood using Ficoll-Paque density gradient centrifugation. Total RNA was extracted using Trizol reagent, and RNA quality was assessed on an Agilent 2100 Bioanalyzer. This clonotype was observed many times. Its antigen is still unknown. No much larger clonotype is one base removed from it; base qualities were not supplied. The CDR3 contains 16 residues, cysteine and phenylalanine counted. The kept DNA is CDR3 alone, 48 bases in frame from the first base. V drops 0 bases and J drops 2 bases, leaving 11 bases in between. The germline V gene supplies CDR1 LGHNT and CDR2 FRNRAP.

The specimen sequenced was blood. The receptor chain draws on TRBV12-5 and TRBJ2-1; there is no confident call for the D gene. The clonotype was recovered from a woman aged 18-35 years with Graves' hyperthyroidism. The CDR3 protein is CASGLVRSRTYNEQFF. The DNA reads TGTGCTAGTGGTTTGGTACGTAGCAGGACCTACAATGAGCAGTTCTTC.